What follows are 29 T cell receptor beta chains derived from one specimen sequenced in a study of radiotherapy plus CTLA-4 blockade in lung cancer. Profiling relied on immunoSEQ multiplex PCR, and the TCRdb table lists in-frame clones only, not all of them. The sample has more than 95,000 clones; just under 80% are singletons. The sample in question was peripheral blood, obtained from a patient treated with radiotherapy plus ipilimumab. All receptors derive from a human donor with non-small cell lung cancer who had a partial response to radiotherapy plus ipilimumab.

The chain combines TRBV5-4 with TRBJ1-1; TRBD1 might be the D (6 bases). This CDR3 is 16 amino acids long. Trimming took 0 bases from V and 0 from J, leaving 12 bases between them. Germline-derived CDR1 and CDR2 are SGHNT and YYREEE (reference sequence). The DNA of the CDR3 is TGTGCCAGCAGCTTGGGAATACAGGGCCTGAACACTGAAGCTTTCTTT. Its protein product is CASSLGIQGLNTEAFF.

This chain uses TRBV6-1 with TRBJ1-2, with a tentative D call TRBD1 (5 bases). CDR1 is MNHNS, CDR2 SASEGT, per germline. CDR3 length: 13 amino acids. Trimming left V 3 bases short and J 7 bases short, with 12 bases between. CDR3: CASSEWGASGYTF. Here the CDR3 DNA reads TGTGCCAGCAGTGAGTGGGGCGCGAGTGGCTACACCTTC.

This clone was observed a handful of times. The V call is TRBV6-5, the J call TRBJ2-3; possible D gene TRBD2, 5 bases. Germline V lookup: CDR1 MNHEY, CDR2 SVGAGI. The CDR3 totals 15 residues. V was cut by 7 bases and J by 0 bases, with 14 bases left in between. In DNA, the CDR3 is TGTGCCAGCACCGGAGACTGGACTAGCACAGATACGCAGTATTTT. Translation: CASTGDWTSTDTQYF.

This rearrangement joins TRBV7-2 to TRBJ2-5, with D tentatively TRBD2 (6 bases). The CDR3 loop spans 15 amino acids. Germline V lookup: CDR1 SGHTA, CDR2 FQGNSA. V was shortened by 0 bases and J by 4 bases, with 12 bases between the two germline ends. The CDR3 sequence is CASSLAGRGRETQYF. Written as DNA, the CDR3 is TGTGCCAGCAGCTTAGCGGGCCGGGGGAGAGAGACCCAGTACTTC.

This chain links TRBV6-1 with TRBJ2-5; tentative D call: TRBD1 (5 bases). The CDR3 has 14 residues. Germline V CDR1 and CDR2: MNHNS, SASEGT. V lost 9 bases to trimming and J lost 2 bases, with 16 bases between them. CDR3 region: CASRRQNTQETQYF. CDR3 coding DNA: TGTGCCAGTAGAAGACAGAACACTCAAGAGACCCAGTACTTC.

The chain employs TRBV5-6 and TRBJ1-5; 9 bases are shared with TRBD1. There are 15 residues in the CDR3. CDR1 SGHDT and CDR2 YYEEEE come from the germline V gene. V lost 0 bases to trimming and J lost 3 bases; unmatched junction nucleotides: 1. The CDR3 DNA reads as TGTGCCAGCAGCTTGGGGGACAGGGACAATCAGCCCCAGCATTTT. This codes for CASSLGDRDNQPQHF.

The chain has TRBV28 and TRBJ1-2; D possibly corresponds to TRBD1 (5 bases). Germline V lookup: CDR1 MDHEN, CDR2 SYDVKM. This CDR3 is built from 12 residues. Here the CDR3 DNA reads TGTGTGGTGGGACTTCAGAGCGGGGGCTACACCTTC. It specifies CVVGLQSGGYTF.

This chain uses TRBV6-4 with TRBJ2-1; D is unclear. Deletions cut 4 bases from V and 5 bases from J, with 9 bases between. The CDR3 is made up of 13 amino acids. Germline lookup yields CDR1 MRHNA and CDR2 SNTAGT. The CDR3 loop is CASSVGDNNEQFF. CDR3 sequence (DNA): TGTGCCAGCAGTGTGGGTGACAACAATGAGCAGTTCTTC.

This chain joins TRBV7-8 and TRBJ1-4; 7 nucleotides align to TRBD1. The CDR3 contains 15 residues. V was pared by 3 bases and J by 8 bases, with 9 bases of the junction left unmatched. Germline-derived CDR1 and CDR2 are SGHVS and FQNEAQ. CDR3 sequence (DNA): TGTGCCAGCAGCTTCTTGACAGGGTTAGGGGAAAAACTGTTTTTT. Its protein product is CASSFLTGLGEKLFF.

The rearrangement uses TRBV28 and TRBJ2-1; D perhaps matches TRBD1 (5 bases). This CDR3 contains 10 residues. V lost 5 bases and J lost 12, with 8 bases in between. The germline V gene has CDR1 MDHEN and CDR2 SYDVKM. CDR3 in amino acids: CASSQGLQFF. CDR3 DNA: TGTGCCAGCAGTCAGGGCCTGCAGTTCTTC.

This clone was detected a few times. The chain recombines TRBV15 with TRBJ2-7, with TRBD1 matching 10 bases. V lost 5 bases, J lost 2 bases, and 6 bases stayed unmatched. This CDR3 region has 15 residues. The germline V gene has CDR1 LNHNV and CDR2 YYDKDF (reference sequence). In nucleotides, the CDR3 is TGTGCCACCAGCCGCGGGACAGGGGTCCCCTACGAGCAGTACTTC. Translation gives CATSRGTGVPYEQYF.

The V gene is TRBV7-9, the J gene TRBJ2-7, with D perhaps matching TRBD1 (5 bases). Trimming shortened V by 5 bases and J by 4 bases, and 9 bases separated the two germline ends. There are 12 residues in the CDR3. The germline CDR1 and CDR2 sequences are SEHNR and FQNEAQ (reference sequence). The CDR3 coding sequence is TGTGCCAGCAGCCGAGACAGATACGAGCAGTACTTC. Residues: CASSRDRYEQYF.

This rearrangement joins TRBV10-3 to TRBJ1-5; 9 nucleotides match TRBD1. The CDR3 spans 15 residues. CDR1 is ENHRY and CDR2 is SYGVKD in the germline V gene. After removal of 3 bases from V and 5 bases from J, the junction contained 5 bases not matched to a gene. CDR3: CAISDSGQGDQPQHF. CDR3 coding DNA: TGTGCCATCAGTGACTCGGGACAGGGCGATCAGCCCCAGCATTTT.

The rearrangement joins TRBV19 to TRBJ2-3; the match to TRBD2 covers 8 bases. The CDR3 is 16 amino acids. Trimming cost V 10 bases and J 1 base; bases outside gene matches: 13. CDR1 and CDR2 from the germline V gene are LNHDA and SQIVND (reference sequence). The CDR3 nucleotides read TGTGCCACGGGGAGGGGAGCGGGAGTTGGCACAGATACGCAGTATTTT. It is translated as CATGRGAGVGTDTQYF. Using reference TRBV19 and TRBJ2-3 for the parts outside the CDR3, the full variable domain is DGGITQSPKYLFRKEGQNVTLSCEQNLNHDAMYWYRQDPGQGLRLIYYSQIVNDFQKGDIAEGYSVSREKKESFPLTVTSAQKNPTAFYLCATGRGAGVGTDTQYFGPGTRLTVL.

The chain links TRBV6-5 to TRBJ2-1, with D perhaps TRBD2 (5 bases). Germline loops: CDR1 MNHEY, CDR2 SVGAGI. V lost 3 bases and J 4 bases, leaving 13 bases between the germline ends. This CDR3 contains 15 residues. This CDR3 is CASSYPRTGYNEQFF. The DNA for the CDR3 is TGTGCCAGCAGTTATCCCCGGACTGGGTACAATGAGCAGTTCTTC.

The gene calls are TRBV10-3 and TRBJ1-6, with TRBD1 matching over 7 bases. The CDR3 is 13 amino acids. CDR1 and CDR2 (germline): ENHRY, SYGVKD. Losses at the gene ends were 5 bases for V and 10 bases for J; bases not matched to a gene: 5. DNA of the CDR3: TGTGCCATCAGTCCAGACAGGGCCTCACCCCTCCACTTT. Translating gives CAISPDRASPLHF.

The genes are TRBV11-3 and TRBJ2-1; D gene uncertain. Germline V gives CDR1 SGHNT, CDR2 YENEEA. The CDR3 runs 14 residues. V shed 3 bases and J shed 1 base, with 7 bases lying between them. Here the CDR3 DNA reads TGTGCCAGCAGCTTTTTCGGGTCCTACAATGAGCAGTTCTTC. This sequence encodes CASSFFGSYNEQFF.

The V and J genes are TRBV4-1 and TRBJ1-2; TRBD1 might be the D (5 bases). The CDR3 extends over 13 amino acids. CDR1 is MGHRA and CDR2 is YSYEKL in the germline V gene. With 3 bases removed from V and 4 bases from J, the gap between germline ends came to 9 bases. The CDR3 region is CASSHSDSYGYTF. The CDR3 DNA reads TGCGCCAGCAGCCACTCAGACAGCTATGGCTACACCTTC.

The V call is TRBV5-1, the J call TRBJ2-1, with D possibly being TRBD1 (6 bases). V was pared by 0 bases and J by 10 bases, with 26 bases between. This CDR3 has 18 residues. CDR1 SGHRS and CDR2 YFSETQ come from the germline V gene. The CDR3: CASSLAPLAADLDREQFF. The CDR3 region has the DNA TGCGCCAGCAGCTTGGCTCCTTTGGCAGCGGACCTAGACAGGGAGCAGTTCTTC.

The chain is built from TRBV5-1 and TRBJ2-1; 10 nucleotides agree with TRBD2. Germline values: CDR1 SGHRS, CDR2 YFSETQ. The CDR3 length is 14 residues. V shed 5 bases, J shed 6 bases, and the junction held 5 bases outside the gene matches. CDR3 bases: TGCGCCAGCAGTCCTAGCGGGAGCGGCAATGAGCAGTTCTTC. It translates to CASSPSGSGNEQFF. The variable domain in full, with the rest retrieved from reference TRBV5-1 and TRBJ2-1, is KAGVTQTPRYLIKTRGQQVTLSCSPISGHRSVSWYQQTPGQGLQFLFEYFSETQRNKGNFPGRFSGRQFSNSRSEMNVSTLELGDSALYLCASSPSGSGNEQFFGPGTRLTVL.

The rearrangement links TRBV7-6 to TRBJ2-2, with TRBD1 identical over 7 bases. Trimming took 5 bases from V and 2 from J; bases not matched to a gene: 5. There are 15 residues in the CDR3. Germline CDR1 and CDR2: SGHVS and FNYEAQ. The CDR3 nucleotides are TGTGCCAGCAGCATTACAGGGGTTAACACCGGGGAGCTGTTTTTT. Translated: CASSITGVNTGELFF.

This chain links TRBV2 with TRBJ2-3; D perhaps matches TRBD1 (6 bases). CDR3 size: 15 residues. The germline CDR1 and CDR2 sequences are SNHLY and FYNNEI. The V end was cut by 3 bases, the J end by 6 bases, with 16 bases between. The CDR3 region is CASSDGGTPRDTQYF. The CDR3 DNA reads as TGTGCCAGCAGTGATGGTGGGACACCTAGGGATACGCAGTATTTT.

This clone was seen a single time. This sequence joins TRBV27 and TRBJ2-1; 15 bases line up with TRBD2. V trimming: 5 bases; J trimming: 7 bases; junction bases outside the gene matches: 9. The germline V gene encodes CDR1 MNHEY and CDR2 SMNVEV (reference sequence). The CDR3 covers 17 residues. The CDR3 spells CASSQTRTSGGGNEQFF. The CDR3 DNA reads as TGTGCCAGCAGTCAGACGCGGACTAGCGGGGGGGGGAATGAGCAGTTCTTC.

CDR3 sequence reads: CASSFGGVGWNTEAFF. DNA for the CDR3: TGCGCCAGCAGCTTTGGGGGGGTAGGGTGGAACACTGAAGCTTTCTTT. The chain carries TRBV5-1 and TRBJ1-1; possible D gene TRBD1, 5 bases. Germline V CDR1 and CDR2: SGHRS, YFSETQ. The V and J ends lost 2 bases and 1 base respectively, with 15 bases between them. CDR3 length: 16 amino acids.

The chain links TRBV28 to TRBJ2-7, with TRBD2 identical over 10 bases. The V gene end was trimmed by 6 bases and the J gene end by 3 bases; junction bases not matched to a gene: 8. The CDR3 covers 15 residues. Per germline, CDR1 MDHEN and CDR2 SYDVKM. This CDR3 reads CASSKLAGLGYEQYV. The CDR3 DNA follows: TGTGCCAGCAGCAAACTAGCGGGATTAGGCTACGAGCAGTACGTC.

The table lists this clone with a few counts. The CDR3 reads CASGFPGNGEKLFF. As DNA, the CDR3 is TGTGCCAGCGGTTTCCCCGGGAATGGAGAAAAACTGTTTTTT. The chain carries TRBV6-6 and TRBJ1-4, with D unclear. The CDR3 has 14 amino acids. From germline, CDR1 is MNHNY and CDR2 SVGAGI (reference sequence). V was cut by 8 bases and J by 8 bases, with 18 bases left in between.

The chain couples TRBV28 to TRBJ1-3, with 7 bases that match TRBD1. The CDR3 runs 15 residues. With 6 bases clipped from V and 0 bases from J, the junction kept 5 bases outside the gene matches. Germline assignment: CDR1 MDHEN and CDR2 SYDVKM. This CDR3 reads CASRLTGDSGNTIYF. For the CDR3, the DNA is TGTGCCAGCAGGCTTACAGGGGACTCTGGAAACACCATATATTTT.

This clone was found a few times. The rearrangement joins TRBV6-1 to TRBJ2-3, with D possibly being TRBD1 (6 bases). The germline CDR1 and CDR2 sequences are MNHNS and SASEGT. This CDR3 has 15 residues. Trimming stripped 7 bases from V and 2 bases from J, with 16 bases between. Written as DNA, the CDR3 is TGTGCCAGCAAAGATTTACAGGGTAACACAGATACGCAGTATTTT. It encodes CASKDLQGNTDTQYF.

In nucleotides, the CDR3 is TGTGCCAGCAGTTTATACAGCGCGGGGGGCAATGAGCAGTTCTTC. This gives the protein CASSLYSAGGNEQFF. V usage is TRBV28 and J usage is TRBJ2-1; 8 bases line up with TRBD2. There are 15 residues in the CDR3. Germline V gene data show CDR1 as MDHEN and CDR2 as SYDVKM. Losses at the gene ends were 1 base for V and 6 bases for J; bases not matched to a gene: 5.